This is a list of T cell receptor beta chains from one sample in a study of cytomegalovirus exposure and HLA in healthy donors. Clones were read by immunoSEQ multiplex PCR, and TCRdb kept only the in-frame ones, dropping some. The repertoire holds about 160,000 clones, with roughly four fifths as singletons. The sample comprised PBMCs. The receptors come from a middle-aged woman in good health and CMV-seronegative. CDR3s include the opening cysteine and the closing phenylalanine or tryptophan. Fields, in order: J gene, V gene, D gene, clone size, CDR3 length, CDR3 protein, CDR3 DNA. The D gene is left open where the match is weak. A row's size may be missing; if present it is once, few, many or a size class.

j_call: TRBJ2-1; v_call: TRBV7-7; d_call: .; clone_size: once; cdr3_length: 14; cdr3_aa: CASSFGEGDNEQFF; cdr3_nt: TGTGCCAGCAGCTTTGGGGAGGGGGACAATGAGCAGTTCTTC
j_call: TRBJ2-5; v_call: TRBV6-5; d_call: .; clone_size: .; cdr3_length: 15; cdr3_aa: CASSSPGLLQETQYF; cdr3_nt: TGTGCCAGCAGTAGTCCGGGACTCCTTCAAGAGACCCAGTACTTC
j_call: TRBJ2-7; v_call: TRBV18; d_call: .; clone_size: .; cdr3_length: 15; cdr3_aa: CASSPTRTQAGEQYF; cdr3_nt: TGTGCCAGCTCACCAACCCGAACCCAAGCAGGCGAGCAGTACTTC
j_call: TRBJ1-4; v_call: TRBV6-1; d_call: TRBD1; clone_size: .; cdr3_length: 16; cdr3_aa: CASSEGLGQTNEKLFF; cdr3_nt: TGTGCCAGCAGTGAAGGCCTGGGACAGACTAATGAAAAACTGTTTTTT
j_call: TRBJ1-4; v_call: TRBV5-1; d_call: .; clone_size: few; cdr3_length: 15; cdr3_aa: CASSLTGTSNEKLFF; cdr3_nt: TGCGCCAGCAGCTTGACCGGGACAAGTAATGAAAAACTGTTTTTT
j_call: TRBJ2-7; v_call: TRBV28; d_call: TRBD2; clone_size: .; cdr3_length: 14; cdr3_aa: CASRLAGGSYEQYF; cdr3_nt: TGTGCCAGCAGGCTAGCGGGGGGCTCCTACGAGCAGTACTTC
j_call: TRBJ2-1; v_call: TRBV28; d_call: .; clone_size: .; cdr3_length: 14; cdr3_aa: CASSLPGFYNEQFF; cdr3_nt: TGTGCCAGCAGTTTACCCGGGTTCTACAATGAGCAGTTCTTC
j_call: TRBJ2-2; v_call: TRBV11-2; d_call: TRBD1; clone_size: .; cdr3_length: 17; cdr3_aa: CASSVQSGTGYTGELFF; cdr3_nt: TGTGCCAGCAGCGTCCAATCCGGGACAGGGTACACCGGGGAGCTGTTTTTT
j_call: TRBJ1-1; v_call: TRBV27; d_call: .; clone_size: .; cdr3_length: 16; cdr3_aa: CASSPRQSRLSTEAFF; cdr3_nt: TGTGCCAGCAGTCCCCGACAGTCGAGGTTGAGCACTGAAGCTTTCTTT
j_call: TRBJ1-3; v_call: TRBV6-5; d_call: .; clone_size: .; cdr3_length: 14; cdr3_aa: CASSYSFAGNTIYF; cdr3_nt: TGTGCCAGCAGTTACTCCTTTGCTGGAAACACCATATATTTT
j_call: TRBJ2-7; v_call: TRBV4-1; d_call: .; clone_size: .; cdr3_length: 14; cdr3_aa: CASSQVQGTYEQYF; cdr3_nt: TGCGCCAGCAGCCAAGTGCAGGGCACCTACGAGCAGTACTTC
j_call: TRBJ1-1; v_call: TRBV7-9; d_call: TRBD1; clone_size: .; cdr3_length: 13; cdr3_aa: CSSSSTGVSEAFF; cdr3_nt: TGTTCCAGCAGCTCGACAGGGGTCTCTGAAGCTTTCTTT
j_call: TRBJ2-5; v_call: TRBV12-5; d_call: TRBD1; clone_size: .; cdr3_length: 17; cdr3_aa: CASGLAPVTGGQETQYF; cdr3_nt: TGTGCTAGTGGTTTGGCCCCCGTGACAGGGGGTCAAGAGACCCAGTACTTC
j_call: TRBJ2-2; v_call: TRBV10-1; d_call: .; clone_size: .; cdr3_length: 13; cdr3_aa: CASVDSFTGELFF; cdr3_nt: TGCGCCAGCGTAGACTCGTTCACCGGGGAGCTGTTTTTT
j_call: TRBJ2-7; v_call: TRBV2; d_call: .; clone_size: .; cdr3_length: 13; cdr3_aa: CASTQALSYEQYF; cdr3_nt: TGTGCCAGCACGCAGGCTCTCTCCTACGAGCAGTACTTC
j_call: TRBJ1-2; v_call: TRBV18; d_call: .; clone_size: .; cdr3_length: 18; cdr3_aa: CASSQSALQARKGNGYTF; cdr3_nt: TGTGCCAGCTCGCAATCAGCCCTACAGGCCCGGAAGGGGAATGGCTACACCTTC
j_call: TRBJ1-3; v_call: TRBV18; d_call: .; clone_size: .; cdr3_length: 15; cdr3_aa: CASSTRVTTGNTIYF; cdr3_nt: TGTGCCAGCTCAACAAGAGTGACAACTGGAAACACCATATATTTT